One and the same sample provided the 8 T cell receptor beta chains below, sequenced in a study of vaccination effects on CD4 cells after COVID-19. These receptors lack a known antigen. ViraFEST expansion of antigen-specific CD4+ T cells with viral peptide pools preceded sequencing. Researchers isolated CD4+ T cells once 9 to 11 days of culture had elapsed. None of these healthy vaccinees had been infected with SARS-CoV-2 before vaccination. Assay used: immunoSEQ multiplex PCR; TCRdb lists only in-frame clones, some missing. Here the sample spans 24,000 or so clones, around 72% being singletons. This material consisted of CD4+ T cells from PBMCs cultured with SARS-CoV-2 spike peptides, taken before COVID-19 vaccination. These receptors came from a human donor who received a COVID-19 vaccine.

The genes are TRBV5-1 and TRBJ2-7; D ambiguous. The germline CDR1 and CDR2 sequences are SGHRS and YFSETQ. CDR3 length equals 18 residues. V lost 3 bases and J lost 0, with 22 bases in between. The CDR3 DNA sequence: TGCGCCAGCAGCTCGCCCACCGGTTTGGGGTTCAGCTCCTACGAGCAGTACTTC. It specifies CASSSPTGLGFSSYEQYF.

This chain links TRBV11-3 with TRBJ2-1, with no clear D. Per the germline V gene, CDR1 is SGHNT and CDR2 is YENEEA. This CDR3 is 14 amino acids long. Trimming removed 0 bases at V and 5 bases at J, with 8 bases between. The CDR3: CASSLDPTDNEQFF. In DNA form, the CDR3 reads TGTGCCAGCAGCTTAGATCCAACAGACAATGAGCAGTTCTTC.

This sequence joins TRBV4-1 and TRBJ2-1; D might be TRBD1 (5 bases). Germline CDR1 and CDR2: MGHRA and YSYEKL. The CDR3 extends over 15 amino acids. The V gene lost 2 bases and the J gene lost 10 bases, with 18 bases spanning the gap. The DNA for the CDR3 is TGCGCCAGCAGCCAATATCCACAGGACCCCATCGAGCAGTTCTTC. It translates to CASSQYPQDPIEQFF.

CDR3 bases: TGCAGTGCTAGTAGCGGGGGGGGGTACCAAGAGACCCAGTACTTC. It specifies CSASSGGGYQETQYF. This chain uses TRBV20-1 with TRBJ2-5; 11 bases fit TRBD2. CDR1 is DFQATT and CDR2 is SNEGSKA in the germline V gene (reference sequence). J was trimmed by 0 bases and V by 3 bases; bases with no gene match: 3. The CDR3 covers 15 residues.

The J gene is TRBJ2-2, the V gene TRBV5-1, with a weak D call TRBD2 (6 bases). The CDR3 length is 15 residues. Germline V gene sequence: CDR1 SGHRS, CDR2 YFSETQ. Trimming removed 4 bases at V and 0 bases at J, with 10 bases between. Written as DNA, the CDR3 is TGCGCCAGCAGCCCCGGGACTCCGAACACCGGGGAGCTGTTTTTT. Amino acids: CASSPGTPNTGELFF.

The chain links TRBV7-8 to TRBJ1-1; D is uncertain. With 5 bases removed from V and 3 bases from J, the gap between germline ends came to 22 bases. The V gene's germline CDR1 is SGHVS and CDR2 FQNEAQ. The CDR3 length is 17 residues. The CDR3 protein is CASSPRRPVGGYTEAFF. The CDR3 coding sequence is TGTGCCAGCAGCCCCCGGCGGCCTGTGGGCGGCTACACTGAAGCTTTCTTT.

The gene calls are TRBV7-9 and TRBJ2-2, with TRBD1 as a possible D gene (6 bases). V was shortened by 7 bases and J by 6 bases, with 15 bases between the two germline ends. Germline CDR1 and CDR2: SEHNR and FQNEAQ (reference sequence). This CDR3 has 14 residues. This CDR3 is CASTKPQGPGELFF. CDR3 bases: TGTGCCAGCACCAAACCGCAGGGGCCCGGGGAGCTGTTTTTT.

This rearrangement joins TRBV24-1 to TRBJ2-7; a possible D gene is TRBD1 (6 bases). The CDR3 spans 12 residues. V lost 1 base, J lost 7 bases, and 7 bases lay in between. Germline V gene sequence: CDR1 KGHDR, CDR2 SFDVKD. This CDR3 reads CATSDFRGEQYF. The CDR3 bases are TGTGCCACCAGTGATTTTAGGGGGGAGCAGTACTTC.